The T cell receptor (beta chain) under discussion was sequenced for a study of blood T cell repertoires in COVID-19. V lost 5 bases and J lost 4, with 6 bases in between. CDR1 SGDLS and CDR2 YYNGEE come from the germline V gene. The CDR3 runs to 12 residues. Clones were read by immunoSEQ multiplex PCR, and TCRdb kept only the in-frame ones, dropping some. The sample shows roughly 300,000 clones, about 93% of them seen only once. This sequence was found in a woman in her twenties or thirties who had recovered from COVID-19. The chain joins TRBV9 to TRBJ2-2; no definite D call. Sequencing was done on a sample of PBMCs or T cells enriched from blood (not recorded which). The CDR3 loop is CASRRSTGELFF. The CDR3 DNA reads TGTGCCAGCAGACGGAGCACCGGGGAGCTGTTTTTT.